One sample yielded the 11 T cell receptor beta chains listed below, sequenced in a study of T cell changes during pregnancy in multiple sclerosis. Only in-frame clones appear in the TCRdb table, and some are missing; sequencing was by immunoSEQ multiplex PCR. The table lists some 87,000 clones, over 85% of them singletons. The sequencing used CD4+ T cells from peripheral blood mononuclear cells, collected before pregnancy. The receptor set was obtained from a female donor with multiple sclerosis, enrolled in a pregnancy study.

The chain uses TRBV7-9 and TRBJ1-4; 7 bases line up with TRBD1. Trimming cost V 4 bases and J 0 bases; bases outside gene matches: 14. CDR3 size: 19 residues. The germline gives CDR1 SEHNR, CDR2 FQNEAQ (reference sequence). The CDR3 protein is CASSYSRQGRLATNEKLFF. CDR3 DNA sequence: TGTGCCAGCAGCTACTCAAGACAGGGACGCCTAGCAACTAATGAAAAACTGTTTTTT.

The chain couples TRBV5-4 to TRBJ2-7; 7 nucleotides align to TRBD1. Germline lookup yields CDR1 SGHNT and CDR2 YYREEE (reference sequence). The CDR3 runs 13 residues. V trimming: 6 bases; J trimming: 5 bases; junction bases outside the gene matches: 8. The CDR3 DNA sequence: TGTGCCAGCAACTTACAGGGGACGGACGAGCAGTACTTC. Protein product: CASNLQGTDEQYF.

The chain joins TRBV4-2 to TRBJ1-1; 9 bases are a match to TRBD1. The CDR3 consists of 13 residues. Looked up from germline, CDR1 is LGHNA and CDR2 is YNFKEQ. The ends lost 7 bases at V and 5 bases at J; junction bases unmatched: 5. CDR3 nucleotides: TGTGCCAGCAAACAGGGGGCGCGGACTGAAGCTTTCTTT. It translates to CASKQGARTEAFF.

V is TRBV6-5 and J is TRBJ2-7, with 9 positions matching TRBD1. This CDR3 contains 16 residues. Losses at the gene ends were 3 bases for V and 7 bases for J; bases not matched to a gene: 13. Germline V CDR1 and CDR2: MNHEY, SVGAGI. Here the CDR3 reads CASSYRGTGLLREQYF. For the CDR3, the DNA is TGTGCCAGCAGTTATAGGGGGACAGGGTTATTGAGGGAGCAGTACTTC.

Concerning this clone: The junction and the germline gene differ at one end; a read error may be behind it. The chain carries TRBV2 and TRBJ1-2; D is unclear. CDR3 length: 17 residues. Per the germline V gene, CDR1 is SNHLY and CDR2 is FYNNEI. The chain's CDR3 is CASREGSAGKGEYGYTF. The CDR3 DNA reads TGTGCCAGCAGGGAAGGGAGTGCGGGGAAGGGAGAGTATGGCTACACCTTC.

The chain recombines TRBV5-1 with TRBJ2-2, with 8 bases aligning to TRBD2. CDR1 and CDR2 from the germline V gene are SGHRS and YFSETQ. J lost 4 bases, V lost 4 bases, and 3 bases had no gene match. This CDR3 has 14 residues. CDR3 DNA sequence: TGCGCCAGCAGCCCCCGGGAGGGCACCGGGGAGCTGTTTTTT. Residues: CASSPREGTGELFF.

The chain couples TRBV7-2 to TRBJ1-4, with TRBD1 matching over 10 bases. The V gene end was trimmed by 6 bases and the J gene end by 7 bases; junction bases not matched to a gene: 11. The CDR3 length is 16 residues. Germline V gene data show CDR1 as SGHTA and CDR2 as FQGNSA. This CDR3 reads CASSPKGRDRGEKLFF. As DNA, the CDR3 is TGTGCCAGCAGTCCCAAGGGGCGGGACAGGGGTGAAAAACTGTTTTTT.

The J gene is TRBJ2-3, the V gene TRBV7-8; D perhaps matches TRBD1 (6 bases). Trimming left V 1 base short and J 1 base short, with 6 bases between. This CDR3 has 14 residues. Germline V gene sequence: CDR1 SGHVS, CDR2 FQNEAQ. The DNA for the CDR3 is TGTGCCAGCAGCTTAGGACAGGGCACAGATACGCAGTATTTT. This sequence encodes CASSLGQGTDTQYF.

The V gene is TRBV5-1, the J gene TRBJ1-1; TRBD1 is a possible D gene (5 bases). V shed 3 bases and J shed 1 base, with 10 bases lying between them. CDR1 and CDR2 from the germline V gene are SGHRS and YFSETQ. There are 14 residues in the CDR3. The CDR3 region is CASSSKGWNTEAFF. CDR3 nucleotides: TGCGCCAGCAGCTCCAAGGGGTGGAACACTGAAGCTTTCTTT.

This chain joins TRBV6-6 and TRBJ1-2; 8 bases match TRBD1. This CDR3 comprises 13 residues. J gave up 6 bases and V 6 bases, and 6 bases lay outside the gene matches. The germline gives CDR1 MNHNY, CDR2 SVGAGI (reference sequence). The CDR3 protein is CASSQDRAHGYTF. CDR3 sequence (DNA): TGTGCCAGCAGCCAGGACAGGGCCCATGGCTACACCTTC.

This clone was recorded only once. This chain links TRBV9 with TRBJ1-3, with D hard to call. CDR3 length: 13 residues. Germline V lookup: CDR1 SGDLS, CDR2 YYNGEE. The ends were cut back, 0 bases at V and 4 bases at J, with 5 bases in the middle. CDR3 DNA sequence: TGTGCCAGCAGCGTAGGGCCGGGAAACACCATATATTTT. Translated: CASSVGPGNTIYF.